The rows below give T cell receptor beta chains drawn from one sample of a study of long-term antiretroviral therapy in people with HIV. Some clones are missing from TCRdb's copy, which holds only in-frame ones; the method was immunoSEQ multiplex PCR. Among 6,000 to 8,500 clones listed, roughly 74% were seen once. The sample was unsorted PBMCs, taken 0.1 years before starting antiretroviral therapy. Receptors were obtained from a man aged 18 to 30 with HIV. Each CDR3 is given with its conserved first and last residue. Fields, in order: J gene, D gene, V gene, clone size, CDR3 protein, CDR3 DNA. A D gene is named only where the DNA matches it firmly. Clone size appears in some rows only: once, few, many, or a class for an expanded clone.

J: TRBJ2-7
D: -
V: TRBV25-1
size: -
CDR3: CASSEHYEQYF
DNA: TGTGCCAGCAGCGAGCACTACGAGCAGTACTTC

J: TRBJ2-1
D: -
V: TRBV11-1
size: few
CDR3: CASSFERSSYNEQFF
DNA: TGTGCCAGCAGCTTCGAAAGAAGCTCCTACAATGAGCAGTTCTTC

J: TRBJ1-2
D: TRBD1
V: TRBV11-3
size: -
CDR3: CASSLGYRGEGYTF
DNA: TGTGCCAGCAGCTTAGGGTACAGGGGAGAAGGCTACACCTTC

J: TRBJ1-5
D: -
V: TRBV6-1
size: -
CDR3: CASSEQAQGVLNQPQHF
DNA: TGTGCCAGCAGTGAACAGGCTCAAGGGGTGCTCAATCAGCCCCAGCATTTT

J: TRBJ2-5
D: TRBD2
V: TRBV2
size: -
CDR3: CATTNRLAGWRAQETQYF
DNA: TGTGCCACCACCAATCGACTAGCGGGGTGGCGGGCCCAAGAGACCCAGTACTTC

J: TRBJ2-1
D: -
V: TRBV11-3
size: -
CDR3: CASSLDTGVSEQFF
DNA: TGTGCCAGCAGCTTAGACACGGGGGTAAGTGAGCAGTTCTTC

J: TRBJ1-2
D: -
V: TRBV5-6
size: once
CDR3: CASSLEFGTPGGGYTF
DNA: TGTGCCAGCAGCTTGGAGTTCGGAACCCCAGGTGGTGGCTACACCTTC

J: TRBJ1-5
D: TRBD1
V: TRBV7-9
size: -
CDR3: CASSPGGANNQPQHF
DNA: TGTGCCAGCAGTCCAGGGGGAGCTAACAATCAGCCCCAGCATTTT

J: TRBJ1-4
D: -
V: TRBV19
size: -
CDR3: CASSIRTVVEKLFF
DNA: TGTGCCAGTAGTATCCGGACAGTCGTTGAAAAACTGTTTTTT

J: TRBJ1-6
D: -
V: TRBV28
size: -
CDR3: CASSFRGASPLHF
DNA: TGTGCCAGCAGTTTCAGGGGAGCTTCACCCCTCCACTTT

J: TRBJ2-5
D: -
V: TRBV2
size: -
CDR3: CASRGDEETQYF
DNA: TGTGCCAGCAGGGGGGATGAAGAGACCCAGTACTTC

J: TRBJ1-2
D: TRBD1
V: TRBV5-1
size: -
CDR3: CASSEGTDYGYTF
DNA: TGCGCCAGCAGCGAGGGGACAGATTATGGCTACACCTTC

J: TRBJ1-1
D: -
V: TRBV6-5
size: -
CDR3: CASSSGMRGTEAFF
DNA: TGTGCCAGCAGCTCCGGGATGAGAGGGACTGAAGCTTTCTTT

J: TRBJ1-1
D: -
V: TRBV10-3
size: -
CDR3: CAISAPDLGTEAFF
DNA: TGTGCCATCAGTGCGCCAGACTTGGGAACTGAAGCTTTCTTT

J: TRBJ1-1
D: -
V: TRBV18
size: -
CDR3: CASSPSEGGGGGVNTEAFF
DNA: TGTGCCAGCTCACCGTCTGAGGGGGGGGGCGGTGGAGTGAACACTGAAGCTTTCTTT

J: TRBJ1-2
D: -
V: TRBV7-6
size: few
CDR3: CASSLSRGYGYTF
DNA: TGTGCCAGCAGCTTAAGCCGAGGCTATGGCTACACCTTC

J: TRBJ1-2
D: -
V: TRBV18
size: -
CDR3: CASSPQTGTNYGYTF
DNA: TGTGCCAGCTCACCGCAAACGGGGACCAACTATGGCTACACCTTC